The rows below give T cell receptor beta chains drawn from one sample of a study of regulatory T cells in long-lasting Graves disease. Via MiXCR, TCRdb re-called the multiplex PCR reads, giving one row per CDR3 protein. This sample has around 500,000 distinct CDR3 sequences, with roughly 16% found just once. These sequences were also reported in another study, on T cells in Graves' hyperthyroidism and ophthalmopathy.

Sequencing was performed on peripheral blood mononuclear cells (PBMCs), taken at new diagnosis, from a patient treated with antithyroid drugs. The receptors shown here come from a woman aged 35-60 years with Graves disease. CDR3s include the opening cysteine and the closing phenylalanine or tryptophan. The D gene is left open where the match is weak. A row's size may be missing; if present it is once, few, many or a size class.

size: many
J: TRBJ1-1
D: NA
V: TRBV12-3/TRBV12-4
length: 14
DNA: TGTGCCAGCAGCTTGGGCGCGATGGGACCCGAAGCTTTCTTT
CDR3: CASSLGAMGPEAFF

size: few
J: TRBJ2-7
D: TRBD2
V: TRBV12-3/TRBV12-4
length: 14
DNA: TGTGCCAGCAAGCTAGCGGGGGGGCCCTACGAGCAGTACTTC
CDR3: CASKLAGGPYEQYF

size: many
J: TRBJ1-1
D: NA
V: TRBV5-4
length: 15
DNA: TGTGCCAGCAGCTTGGGGGGCAGTTTAAACACTGAAGCTTTCTTT
CDR3: CASSLGGSLNTEAFF

size: many
J: TRBJ1-1
D: NA
V: TRBV18
length: 16
DNA: TGTGCCAGCTCACCACCGAGGGCAGACATGAACACTGAAGCTTTCTTT
CDR3: CASSPPRADMNTEAFF

size: NA
J: TRBJ2-1
D: TRBD2
V: TRBV11-3
length: 16
DNA: TGTGCCAGCAGCTTGCGGGGGGGCCGAATCTTCGGTGAGCAGTTCTTC
CDR3: CASSLRGGRIFGEQFF

size: few
J: TRBJ1-2
D: NA
V: TRBV18
length: 14
DNA: TGTGCCAGCTCACCTGTGTTGGCAGGGAGAGGCTACACCTTC
CDR3: CASSPVLAGRGYTF

size: many
J: TRBJ2-1
D: TRBD2
V: TRBV7-8
length: 21
DNA: TGTGCCAGCAGCTTACCCCGACTAGCGGGGGGCCTTTTCCTCTCCTACAATGAGCAGTTCTTC
CDR3: CASSLPRLAGGLFLSYNEQFF

size: many
J: TRBJ2-2
D: NA
V: TRBV11-3
length: 16
DNA: TGTGCCAGCAGCTTACGAATCGGTGGGACACCGGGGGAGCTGTTTTTT
CDR3: CASSLRIGGTPGELFF

size: many
J: TRBJ2-3
D: NA
V: TRBV11-2
length: 14
DNA: TGTGCCAGCAGCTTAGATCGACTCACAGATACGCAGTATTTT
CDR3: CASSLDRLTDTQYF

size: NA
J: TRBJ1-1
D: NA
V: TRBV7-3
length: 14
DNA: TGTGCCAGCGGCACAAAGGGGGGGGCCGAAGAAGCTTTCTTT
CDR3: CASGTKGGAEEAFF

size: NA
J: TRBJ1-6
D: NA
V: TRBV27
length: 16
DNA: TGTGCCAGCAGTTTAAGAGGGGATTCCTATAATTCACCCCTCCACTTT
CDR3: CASSLRGDSYNSPLHF

size: NA
J: TRBJ2-5
D: NA
V: TRBV4-1
length: 15
DNA: TGCGCCAGCAGCCAAAAGGGCGCAGTCCAAGAGACCCAGTACTTC
CDR3: CASSQKGAVQETQYF

size: many
J: TRBJ2-3
D: NA
V: TRBV5-1
length: 14
DNA: TGCGCCAGCAGCTTCGGGAGTAGCACAGATACGCAGTATTTT
CDR3: CASSFGSSTDTQYF

size: many
J: TRBJ1-5
D: NA
V: TRBV28
length: 16
DNA: TGTGCCAGCAGTTTAATATACCGCCAGCGCAATCAGCCCCAGCATTTT
CDR3: CASSLIYRQRNQPQHF

size: many
J: TRBJ2-7
D: TRBD2
V: TRBV12-3/TRBV12-4
length: 13
DNA: TGTGCCAGCAGGGGGGGGGAGTCCTACGAGCAGTACTTC
CDR3: CASRGGESYEQYF

size: few
J: TRBJ1-2
D: TRBD1
V: TRBV19
length: 15
DNA: TGTGCCAGTAGTACGTGGACAGGAAATTACTATGGCTACACCTTC
CDR3: CASSTWTGNYYGYTF

size: NA
J: TRBJ1-2
D: NA
V: TRBV5-1
length: 16
DNA: TGCGCCAGCAGTCTCGGACGGACAATATTTAACTATGGCTACACCTTC
CDR3: CASSLGRTIFNYGYTF

size: many
J: TRBJ1-2
D: TRBD1
V: TRBV7-3
length: 13
DNA: TGTGCCAGCAGCGCGACAGGGGACTATGGCTACACCTTC
CDR3: CASSATGDYGYTF

size: NA
J: TRBJ2-5
D: NA
V: TRBV20-1
length: 12
DNA: TGCAGTGCTATCGGGGGCTCGGAGACCCAGTACTTC
CDR3: CSAIGGSETQYF

size: many
J: TRBJ1-1
D: NA
V: TRBV6-1
length: 14
DNA: TGTGCCAGCGCACAGGCCGAAGGGAACACTGAAGCTTTCTTT
CDR3: CASAQAEGNTEAFF

size: few
J: TRBJ1-1
D: NA
V: TRBV18
length: 14
DNA: TGTGCCAGCTCACCTAGATCAGGGAACACTGAAGCTTTCTTT
CDR3: CASSPRSGNTEAFF

size: many
J: TRBJ1-1
D: TRBD1
V: TRBV20-1
length: 13
DNA: TGCAGTGCTAGCCACAGGGGGCCCACTGAAGCTTTCTTT
CDR3: CSASHRGPTEAFF

size: NA
J: TRBJ2-4
D: TRBD2
V: TRBV19
length: 14
DNA: TGTGCCACCAGACTAGCGGGGGGGGCGGGCATTCAGTACTTC
CDR3: CATRLAGGAGIQYF

size: NA
J: TRBJ1-5
D: NA
V: TRBV19
length: 14
DNA: TGTGCCAGTAGTAACGGGGTCTGGGGTCAGCCCCAGCATTTT
CDR3: CASSNGVWGQPQHF

size: NA
J: TRBJ2-7
D: NA
V: TRBV4-2
length: 16
DNA: TGTGCCAGCAGCCAAGAAGGGGGACAAGTCGTCCACGAGCAGTACTTC
CDR3: CASSQEGGQVVHEQYF

size: many
J: TRBJ1-5
D: NA
V: TRBV2
length: 15
DNA: TGTGCCAGCAGTGAAGCGTCAGGGCTCCATCAGCCCCAGCATTTT
CDR3: CASSEASGLHQPQHF

size: NA
J: TRBJ2-2
D: TRBD1
V: TRBV6-1
length: 14
DNA: TGTGCCAGCACCAGGACAGGGGTGACCGGGGAGCTGTTTTTT
CDR3: CASTRTGVTGELFF

size: many
J: TRBJ1-5
D: NA
V: TRBV28
length: 13
DNA: TGTGCCAGCAGTTTGATGGGAGATCAGCCCCAGCATTTT
CDR3: CASSLMGDQPQHF

size: NA
J: TRBJ1-2
D: NA
V: TRBV12-5
length: 11
DNA: TGTGCTAGTGGTTTAGGCTGGGGCTACACCTTC
CDR3: CASGLGWGYTF

size: many
J: TRBJ1-2
D: NA
V: TRBV2
length: 11
DNA: TGTGCCAGCACCCCCGCCTATGGCTACACCTTC
CDR3: CASTPAYGYTF

size: many
J: TRBJ1-3
D: NA
V: TRBV2
length: 12
DNA: TGTGCCAGCCAGCTAGGGGGAAACACCATATATTTT
CDR3: CASQLGGNTIYF

size: NA
J: TRBJ2-7
D: TRBD1
V: TRBV2
length: 15
DNA: TGTGCCAGCAGACAGGGGGGCCTGGTATTTTACGAGCAGTACTTC
CDR3: CASRQGGLVFYEQYF